One and the same sample provided the 15 T cell receptor beta chains below, sequenced in a study of T cell responses to AZD1222 COVID-19 vaccine. Produced via immunoSEQ multiplex PCR; TCRdb's table is partial and in-frame only. The table has roughly 110,000 clones, around 90% seen once; the top ten hold around 4.5%. This sample comprised peripheral blood, obtained on day 0 of AZD1222 vaccination. All receptors derive from an adult in good health.

V gene TRBV7-9 combines with J gene TRBJ1-2; 7 nucleotides line up with TRBD1. The CDR3 loop spans 14 amino acids. CDR1 and CDR2 (germline): SEHNR, FQNEAQ (reference sequence). Trimming removed 5 bases from V and 4 bases from J; junction bases left unmatched: 7. CDR3 sequence reads: CASSPDRDPYGYTF. CDR3 nucleotide sequence: TGTGCCAGCAGCCCAGACAGGGACCCCTATGGCTACACCTTC. Supplemented by reference TRBV7-9 and TRBJ1-2, the full variable domain reads DTGVSQNPRHKITKRGQNVTFRCDPISEHNRLYWYRQTLGQGPEFLTYFQNEAQLEKSRLLSDRFSAERPKGSFSTLEIQRTEQGDSAMYLCASSPDRDPYGYTFGSGTRLTVV.

This clone was picked up a small number of times. CDR3 amino acids: CASSLRGLGTDTQYF. CDR3 nucleotides: TGCGCCAGCAGCTTGAGGGGGCTTGGCACAGATACGCAGTATTTT. The chain employs TRBV5-1 and TRBJ2-3, with 7 bases matching TRBD1. This CDR3 contains 15 residues. CDR1 and CDR2 (germline): SGHRS, YFSETQ. J lost 1 base, V lost 1 base, and 3 bases had no gene match.

The chain links TRBV6-5 to TRBJ1-1; D perhaps matches TRBD1 (6 bases). Trimming shortened V by 6 bases and J by 2 bases, and 10 bases separated the two germline ends. The CDR3 extends over 13 amino acids. The germline V gene has CDR1 MNHEY and CDR2 SVGAGI. Here the CDR3 reads CASRQGPNTEAFF. In DNA, the CDR3 is TGTGCCAGCAGACAGGGCCCTAACACTGAAGCTTTCTTT.

The genes are TRBV9 and TRBJ1-3, with D hard to call. V was clipped by 3 bases and J by 6 bases, with 16 bases between them. This CDR3 is built from 15 residues. The germline V gene encodes CDR1 SGDLS and CDR2 YYNGEE. The CDR3, as DNA: TGTGCCAGCAGCGCCAATACCGGGAGCCCAAACACCATATATTTT. Its protein is CASSANTGSPNTIYF.

As DNA, the CDR3 is TGTGCCAGCAGCTCGCAGGGTTACAATGAGCAGTTCTTC. Translating it yields CASSSQGYNEQFF. The chain recombines TRBV11-2 with TRBJ2-1, with D possibly TRBD1 on 5 matching bases. V was pared by 4 bases and J by 4 bases, with 8 bases between. The CDR3 covers 13 residues. Per germline, CDR1 SGHAT and CDR2 FQNNGV.

This clone was seen once. The rearrangement joins TRBV27 to TRBJ2-3; 14 positions match TRBD2. Per the germline V gene, CDR1 is MNHEY and CDR2 is SMNVEV (reference sequence). V lost 5 bases to trimming and J lost 4 bases; unmatched junction nucleotides: 8. CDR3 length: 17 amino acids. The CDR3 is CASSLRLAGGRADTQYF. Written as DNA, the CDR3 is TGTGCCAGCAGTCTGAGACTAGCGGGAGGGCGCGCAGATACGCAGTATTTT.

The chain carries TRBV4-1 and TRBJ2-3; TRBD2 matches at 14 bases. Per the germline V gene, CDR1 is MGHRA and CDR2 is YSYEKL. Trimming took 1 base from V and 0 from J; bases not matched to a gene: 0. CDR3 size: 17 residues. The CDR3 protein is CASSQGTSGGSTDTQYF. CDR3 nucleotides: TGCGCCAGCAGCCAAGGGACTAGCGGGGGGAGCACAGATACGCAGTATTTT.

This clone has more than one count but fewer than ten. The V call is TRBV30, the J call TRBJ1-1, with D unresolved. Germline assignment: CDR1 GTSNPN and CDR2 SVGIG (reference sequence). This CDR3 comprises 12 residues. The V and J ends lost 2 bases and 1 base respectively, with 5 bases between them. The CDR3 DNA reads TGTGCCTGGAGTTTGGAGAACACTGAAGCTTTCTTT. Protein sequence: CAWSLENTEAFF.

The genes are TRBV4-3 and TRBJ2-3, with 10 nucleotides matching TRBD2. Germline V gene lookup returns CDR1 LGHNA and CDR2 YSLEER. The length of the CDR3 is 18 residues. V dropped 4 bases and J dropped 2; count of bases not matched to a gene: 12. CDR3 amino acids: CASSPHRQGLAYTDTQYF. Here the CDR3 DNA reads TGCGCCAGCAGCCCTCATCGCCAGGGACTAGCGTACACAGATACGCAGTATTTT.

The chain's CDR3 is CAWNPGRSTDTQYF. The CDR3 DNA is TGTGCCTGGAACCCGGGACGGAGCACAGATACGCAGTATTTT. The V call is TRBV30, the J call TRBJ2-3; either TRBD1 or TRBD2 may fit D (5 bases each). V dropped 4 bases and J dropped 0 bases, with 11 bases sitting between them. The CDR3 has 14 amino acids. The germline gives CDR1 GTSNPN, CDR2 SVGIG (reference sequence).

The chain links TRBV7-9 to TRBJ2-5, with 12 positions matching TRBD2. The CDR3 spans 14 residues. V shed 5 bases and J 4 bases; nucleotides not matched to a gene: 2. Germline loops: CDR1 SEHNR, CDR2 FQNEAQ (reference sequence). CDR3 region: CASSQGLAGETQYF. DNA for the CDR3: TGTGCCAGCAGCCAGGGACTAGCGGGAGAGACCCAGTACTTC.

The chain combines TRBV5-6 with TRBJ1-5, with D perhaps matching TRBD1 (6 bases). The CDR3 consists of 14 residues. The ends were cut back, 0 bases at V and 7 bases at J, with 11 bases in the middle. The V gene's germline CDR1 is SGHDT and CDR2 YYEEEE. CDR3 sequence: CASSLATGKQPQHF. The DNA for the CDR3 is TGTGCCAGCAGCTTGGCAACAGGGAAGCAGCCCCAGCATTTT.

The chain is built from TRBV7-9 and TRBJ1-2; weak D call: TRBD1 (6 bases). The V gene's germline CDR1 is SEHNR and CDR2 FQNEAQ (reference sequence). The CDR3 is 14 amino acids. V lost 2 bases to trimming and J lost 3 bases, with 10 bases between them. The CDR3 coding sequence is TGTGCCAGCAGCTTAAGGACAGTGGACTATGGCTACACCTTC. Protein: CASSLRTVDYGYTF.

This chain links TRBV18 with TRBJ2-4; D might be TRBD1 or TRBD2, each matching 6 bases. The CDR3 extends over 14 amino acids. Trimming left V 3 bases short and J 4 bases short, with 10 bases between. CDR1 and CDR2 (germline): KGHSH, LQKENI. CDR3 loop: CASSPSGAKNIQYF. In DNA, the CDR3 is TGTGCCAGCTCACCCTCGGGGGCTAAAAACATTCAGTACTTC.

The chain has TRBV2 and TRBJ1-2; 7 positions agree with TRBD1. The CDR3 extends over 12 amino acids. Germline V lookup: CDR1 SNHLY, CDR2 FYNNEI. The ends lost 5 bases at V and 6 bases at J; junction bases unmatched: 3. CDR3 sequence (DNA): TGTGCCAGCAGTCTGACAGGGAATGGCTACACCTTC. This sequence encodes CASSLTGNGYTF.